This T cell receptor (beta chain) stems from a study of T cells in women clearing cervical HPV infection. For the study at large: Controls gave blood once infection was undetectable; cases at lesion identification. Study-wide results and limits: Cases and controls were distinguished at AUC over 0.75 by richness and V genes. CIN3+ cases had significantly higher TCR repertoire richness than controls, but evenness did not differ.

The CDR3 runs to 12 residues. Germline CDR1 SGHAT, CDR2 FQNNGV. All donors had a single incident cervical HPV16 infection, not prevalent. Some clones are missing from TCRdb's copy, which holds only in-frame ones; the method was immunoSEQ multiplex PCR. The sample features some 30,000 clones, with about 7.2% in its top ten. A word on this clone: What it binds is unknown. Sequencing ends 3 residues short of the CDR3 end; the germline J gene provides the rest.

The source material was blood buffy coat. The chain uses TRBV11-2 and TRBJ1-2, with D unresolved. The receptor was isolated from a woman aged 18 to 75 with a cervical HPV16 infection that either progressed to CIN3+ or cleared (not recorded which). Incomplete CDR3 DNA: TGTGCCAGCAGCTTTTCACAACAGACC. Its translation is CASSFSQQT. The entire CDR3 reads CASSFSQQTYTF.